This passage covers 11 T cell receptor beta chains from one sample sequenced in a study of T cell responses to AZD1222 COVID-19 vaccine. Profiled with immunoSEQ multiplex PCR; TCRdb holds only in-frame clones, not every one. Of some 120,000 clones in the sample, about 90% were seen once. Specimen: peripheral blood, collected on day 0 of AZD1222 vaccination. The receptor set was obtained from an adult in good health.

The genes are TRBV7-8 and TRBJ2-7; TRBD2 might be the D (6 bases). Germline CDR1 reads SGHVS; CDR2 reads FQNEAQ. This CDR3 region has 15 residues. Trimming cost V 1 base and J 7 bases, with 17 bases left between them. The CDR3 reads CASSLGPRDSREQYF. In nucleotides, the CDR3 is TGTGCCAGCAGCTTAGGCCCCCGGGACTCAAGGGAGCAGTACTTC. The full variable domain, in which reference TRBV7-8 and TRBJ2-7 provide the parts outside the CDR3, is GAGVSQSPRYKVAKRGQDVALRCDPISGHVSLFWYQQALGQGPEFLTYFQNEAQLDKSGLPSDRFFAERPEGSVSTLKIQRTQQEDSAVYLCASSLGPRDSREQYFGPGTRLTVT.

J is TRBJ2-3 and V is TRBV6-5, with D unclear. The germline V gene has CDR1 MNHEY and CDR2 SVGAGI. V lost 6 bases to trimming and J lost 2 bases, with 9 bases between them. The CDR3 runs to 13 residues. The DNA for the CDR3 is TGTGCCAGCAGCGGAGCATTCACAGATACGCAGTATTTT. Its translation is CASSGAFTDTQYF.

The chain links TRBV6-2 or TRBV6-3 to TRBJ2-7, with 7 bases matching TRBD2. The CDR3 is 15 residues long. The V segment lost 2 bases and the J segment 1 base; nucleotides outside the gene matches: 5. Germline values: CDR1 MNHEY, CDR2 SVGEGT. Here the CDR3 DNA reads TGTGCCAGCAGTTACGCCGGGGAGGGTTCCTACGAGCAGTACTTC. Its translation is CASSYAGEGSYEQYF.

V and J are TRBV5-1 and TRBJ1-6; D is perhaps TRBD1 (6 bases). V lost 0 bases, J lost 6 bases, and 16 bases lay in between. The CDR3 spans 17 residues. Germline V gene data show CDR1 as SGHRS and CDR2 as YFSETQ. CDR3: CASSLGGGPSGNSPLHF. CDR3 in DNA: TGCGCCAGCAGCTTGGGCGGGGGCCCTTCCGGTAATTCACCCCTCCACTTT.

The rearrangement uses TRBV27 and TRBJ1-2; D gene unclear. Germline loops: CDR1 MNHEY, CDR2 SMNVEV (reference sequence). This CDR3 region has 13 residues. V lost 0 bases to trimming and J lost 4 bases, with 6 bases between them. CDR3 bases: TGTGCCAGCAGTTTATCGGCGGGCTATGGCTACACCTTC. It is translated as CASSLSAGYGYTF.

V usage is TRBV6-5 and J usage is TRBJ2-7, with D possibly TRBD2 on 6 matching bases. V was clipped by 3 bases and J by 1 base, with 13 bases between them. CDR3 size: 15 residues. Germline V gene lookup returns CDR1 MNHEY and CDR2 SVGAGI. The CDR3 region is CASSYSSAKSYEQYF. The CDR3 DNA reads TGTGCCAGCAGTTATTCTAGCGCCAAGTCCTACGAGCAGTACTTC.

This clone came up a few times. The chain recombines TRBV28 with TRBJ1-1, with 10 bases lining up with TRBD1. CDR1 MDHEN and CDR2 SYDVKM come from the germline V gene. The CDR3 sequence is 15 residues long. The ends lost 6 bases at V and 2 bases at J; junction bases unmatched: 6. The CDR3 region has the DNA TGTGCCAGCAGCCCGGGACAGGGGAGAAACACTGAAGCTTTCTTT. It is translated as CASSPGQGRNTEAFF.

J is TRBJ1-5 and V is TRBV28; D unresolved. CDR3 size: 15 residues. V lost 5 bases and J 2 bases, leaving 13 bases between the germline ends. The V gene's germline CDR1 is MDHEN and CDR2 SYDVKM. CDR3 residues: CASSPRRAGNQPQHF. The CDR3 DNA reads TGTGCCAGCAGTCCGCGACGGGCGGGCAATCAGCCCCAGCATTTT.

The chain recombines TRBV10-3 with TRBJ1-3; a weak D match, TRBD1 (6 bases). The germline CDR1 and CDR2 sequences are ENHRY and SYGVKD. V was clipped by 2 bases and J by 4 bases, with 9 bases between them. The CDR3 is 14 amino acids. CDR3 loop: CAISERTAGNTIYF. The CDR3 DNA reads TGTGCCATCAGTGAGAGGACAGCAGGAAACACCATATATTTT.

The genes are TRBV20-1 and TRBJ1-1; 7 bases are a match to TRBD1. The CDR3 consists of 10 residues. The trim removed 6 bases at V and 8 bases at J, leaving 3 bases unmatched. CDR1 and CDR2 (germline): DFQATT, SNEGSKA (reference sequence). The CDR3, as DNA: TGCAGTGCCCAGGACAGGGAAGCTTTCTTT. This gives the protein CSAQDREAFF.

This sequence joins TRBV13 and TRBJ1-2; D remains ambiguous. CDR3 length: 15 residues. V lost 3 bases, J lost 2 bases, and 13 bases lay in between. CDR1 and CDR2 from the germline V gene are PRHDT and FYEKMQ (reference sequence). The CDR3 nucleotides are TGTGCCAGCAGCTTTTCTGACGACTGGAACTATGGCTACACCTTC. Translated: CASSFSDDWNYGYTF.